This TCR beta chain was recovered during a study of human T cells and chemical hapten exposure. Study-wide background: Upper-back patches of 0.01% DPC were read at 6 days.

Each CDR3 protein gets one entry after TCRdb re-called the RACE reads with MiXCR. Altogether around 380,000 distinct CDR3 sequences are present, about 4.8% being singletons, with the ten largest covering under 2.5%. Time point given: patch test 1, 2 weeks after DPC sensitization. Noted treatment: therapeutic diphenylcyclopropenone sensitization with weekly scalp DPC. This clonotype has ten or more counts. The CDR3 is made up of 16 amino acids. Trimming took off 2 bases at V and 0 bases at J, with 13 bases between the two ends. Germline assignment: CDR1 LNHNV and CDR2 YYDKDF (reference sequence). The J gene is TRBJ1-1, the V gene TRBV15; D might be TRBD1 (5 bases). The specimen comprised whole blood, sampled in connection with sensitization to the hapten diphenylcyclopropenone (DPC). This clonotype was obtained from a woman aged 45-65 years with alopecia areata. Some clones in this sample may be carry-over from other donors' samples. The CDR3 here is CATSRTGRSMNTEAFF. The CDR3 region has the DNA TGTGCCACCAGCAGAACGGGGCGTTCTATGAACACTGAAGCTTTCTTT.